The 8 T cell receptor beta chains in this list originate from one sample, sequenced in a study of cytomegalovirus exposure and HLA in healthy donors. Researchers ran the PCR with 60 Vbeta and 13 Jbeta primers. The repertoire was sequenced with immunoSEQ multiplex PCR; TCRdb's copy has only in-frame clones and lacks some. The top ten hold around 1.4% of the sample, which has some 160,000 clones, around four fifths seen once. The sequenced material came from PBMCs. The receptors originated from a woman aged 18-29 years in good health and CMV-seronegative.

The gene calls are TRBV4-1 and TRBJ2-7, with 8 bases lining up with TRBD1. The J segment lost 3 bases and the V segment lost 0 bases, leaving 4 bases of the junction unmatched. Germline V gives CDR1 MGHRA, CDR2 YSYEKL. The CDR3 extends over 15 amino acids. CDR3 sequence reads: CASSQDLGTGYEQYF. CDR3 bases: TGCGCCAGCAGCCAAGATCTTGGGACAGGCTACGAGCAGTACTTC.

The V and J genes are TRBV28 and TRBJ1-6; tentative D call: TRBD1 (6 bases). This CDR3 has 15 residues. V shed 6 bases and J shed 3 bases, with 12 bases lying between them. Germline V gene data show CDR1 as MDHEN and CDR2 as SYDVKM. CDR3 nucleotides: TGTGCCAGCAGCTGGGGGCATAACTATAATTCACCCCTCCACTTT. Translated, it gives CASSWGHNYNSPLHF.

The chain uses TRBV28 and TRBJ2-7; TRBD2 agrees at 7 bases. The trim removed 4 bases at V and 4 bases at J, leaving 13 bases unmatched. CDR1 and CDR2 from the germline V gene are MDHEN and SYDVKM. This CDR3 is built from 16 residues. CDR3 DNA sequence: TGTGCCAGCAGTTATAGCTGGGGGGGAGAAAAGTACGAGCAGTACTTC. This translates into CASSYSWGGEKYEQYF.

The chain joins TRBV9 to TRBJ1-2; TRBD1 might be the D (6 bases). Germline CDR1 and CDR2: SGDLS and YYNGEE. The CDR3 covers 12 residues. V dropped 4 bases and J dropped 5 bases, with 9 bases sitting between them. Here the CDR3 DNA reads TGTGCCAGCAGCCCAACAGGGTATGGCTACACCTTC. This gives the protein CASSPTGYGYTF.

This sequence joins TRBV25-1 and TRBJ2-1; weak D call: TRBD2 (5 bases). The CDR3 runs to 15 residues. V dropped 4 bases and J dropped 0 bases, with 10 bases sitting between them. Germline assignment: CDR1 MGHDK and CDR2 SYGVNS. The CDR3 nucleotides read TGTGCCAGCAGTGTCCCCGGAGGCTCCTACAATGAGCAGTTCTTC. It codes for CASSVPGGSYNEQFF.

The chain carries TRBV5-1 and TRBJ1-2, with a possible D match to TRBD1 (5 bases). The CDR3 runs 15 residues. Trimming pared 4 bases from V and 0 bases from J, leaving 13 bases between. Germline CDR1 is SGHRS and CDR2 is YFSETQ. CDR3 loop: CASSPRQSTNYGYTF. CDR3 nucleotide sequence: TGCGCCAGCAGCCCCCGACAGAGCACTAACTATGGCTACACCTTC.

Turning to this clone: One junction end does not reproduce the germline sequence, and a read error may be involved. The V and J genes are TRBV27 and TRBJ2-6; D possibly corresponds to TRBD1 (6 bases). The CDR3 consists of 18 residues. CDR1 is MNHEY and CDR2 is SMNVEV in the germline V gene (reference sequence). The CDR3 here is CASRRGAGVSSGANGLTF. CDR3 DNA sequence: TGTGCCAGCAGGCGAGGAGCAGGGGTAAGCTCTGGGGCCAACGGCCTGACTTTC.

The V call is TRBV15, the J call TRBJ1-5; D unresolved. The CDR3 length is 15 residues. The germline gives CDR1 LNHNV, CDR2 YYDKDF (reference sequence). V dropped 8 bases and J dropped 1 base, with 15 bases sitting between them. The CDR3 coding sequence is TGTGCCACCGTGCGCAGTCGGGGAAGCAATCAGCCCCAGCATTTT. Translated, it gives CATVRSRGSNQPQHF.